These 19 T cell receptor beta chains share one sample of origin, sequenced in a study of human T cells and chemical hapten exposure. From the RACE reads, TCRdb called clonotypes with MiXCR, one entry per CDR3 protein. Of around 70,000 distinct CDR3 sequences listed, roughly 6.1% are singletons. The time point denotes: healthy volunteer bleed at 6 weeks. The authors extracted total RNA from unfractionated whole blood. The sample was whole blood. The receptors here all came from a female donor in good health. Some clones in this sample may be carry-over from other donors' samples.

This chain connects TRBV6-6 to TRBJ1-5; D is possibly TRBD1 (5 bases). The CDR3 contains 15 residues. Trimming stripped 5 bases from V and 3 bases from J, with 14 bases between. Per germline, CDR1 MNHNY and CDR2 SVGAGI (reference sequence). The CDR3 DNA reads TGTGCCAGCAGTCGCCACGACAGAGACAATCAGCCCCAGCATTTT. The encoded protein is CASSRHDRDNQPQHF.

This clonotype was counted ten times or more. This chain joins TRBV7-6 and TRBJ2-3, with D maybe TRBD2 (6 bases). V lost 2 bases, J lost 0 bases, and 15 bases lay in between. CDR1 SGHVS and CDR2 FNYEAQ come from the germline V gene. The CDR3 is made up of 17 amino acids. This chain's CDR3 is CASSLSLGLASTDTQYF. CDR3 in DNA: TGTGCCAGCAGCTTATCCCTTGGGCTAGCGAGCACAGATACGCAGTATTTT.

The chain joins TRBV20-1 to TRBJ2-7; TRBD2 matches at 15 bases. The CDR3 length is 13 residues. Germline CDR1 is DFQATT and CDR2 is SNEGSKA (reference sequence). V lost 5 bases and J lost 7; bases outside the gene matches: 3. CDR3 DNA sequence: TGCAGTGCTGGACTAGCGGGAGGGTATGAGCAGTACTTC. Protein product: CSAGLAGGYEQYF.

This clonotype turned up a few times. The CDR3 is CASSLNYRVTEAFF. In nucleotides, the CDR3 is TGTGCCAGCAGTTTAAACTACAGGGTCACTGAAGCTTTCTTT. The gene calls are TRBV28 and TRBJ1-1; possibly TRBD1 for D (6 bases). The CDR3 covers 14 residues. V was pared by 2 bases and J by 4 bases, with 11 bases between. CDR1 and CDR2 (germline): MDHEN, SYDVKM.

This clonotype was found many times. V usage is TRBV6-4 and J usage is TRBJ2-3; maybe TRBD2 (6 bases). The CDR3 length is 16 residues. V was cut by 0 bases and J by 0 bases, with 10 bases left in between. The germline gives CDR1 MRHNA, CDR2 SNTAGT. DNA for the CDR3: TGTGCCAGCAGTGACTCTAGCGGTTCTAGCACAGATACGCAGTATTTT. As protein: CASSDSSGSSTDTQYF.

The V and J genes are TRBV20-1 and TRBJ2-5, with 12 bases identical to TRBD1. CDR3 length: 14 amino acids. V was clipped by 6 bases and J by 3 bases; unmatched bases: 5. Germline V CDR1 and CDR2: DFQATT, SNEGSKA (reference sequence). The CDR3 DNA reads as TGCAGTGCCGAAGGGACAGGGGGCGAAGAGACCCAGTACTTC. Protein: CSAEGTGGEETQYF.

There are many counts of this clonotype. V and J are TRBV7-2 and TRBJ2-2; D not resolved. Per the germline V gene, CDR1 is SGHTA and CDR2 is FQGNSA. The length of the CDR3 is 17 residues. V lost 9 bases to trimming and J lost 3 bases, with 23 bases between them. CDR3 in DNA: TGTGCCAGAAGAACTACTGGTTGGGATAAGGACACCGGGGAGCTGTTTTTT. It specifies CARRTTGWDKDTGELFF.

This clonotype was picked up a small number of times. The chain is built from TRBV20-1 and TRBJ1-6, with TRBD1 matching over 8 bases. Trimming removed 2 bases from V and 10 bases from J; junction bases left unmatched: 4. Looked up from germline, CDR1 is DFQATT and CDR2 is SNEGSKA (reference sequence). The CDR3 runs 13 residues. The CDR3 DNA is TGCAGTGCTAGATCGGACAGGGCCTCACCCCTCCACTTT. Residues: CSARSDRASPLHF.

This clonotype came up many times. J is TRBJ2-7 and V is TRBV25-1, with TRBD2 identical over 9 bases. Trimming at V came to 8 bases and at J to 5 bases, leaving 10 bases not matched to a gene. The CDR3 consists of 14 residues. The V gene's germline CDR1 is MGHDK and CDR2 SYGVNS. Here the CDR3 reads CASSRSGSSNEQYF. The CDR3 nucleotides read TGTGCCAGCTCCCGTAGCGGGAGTTCAAACGAGCAGTACTTC.

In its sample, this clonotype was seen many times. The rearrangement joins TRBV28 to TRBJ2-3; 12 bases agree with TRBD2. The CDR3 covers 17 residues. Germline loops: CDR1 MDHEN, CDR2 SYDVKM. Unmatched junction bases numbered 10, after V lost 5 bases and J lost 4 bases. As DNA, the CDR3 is TGTGCCAGCAGTCCCTCCCTTTCTAGCGGGAGGGCAGATACGCAGTATTTT. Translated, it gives CASSPSLSSGRADTQYF.

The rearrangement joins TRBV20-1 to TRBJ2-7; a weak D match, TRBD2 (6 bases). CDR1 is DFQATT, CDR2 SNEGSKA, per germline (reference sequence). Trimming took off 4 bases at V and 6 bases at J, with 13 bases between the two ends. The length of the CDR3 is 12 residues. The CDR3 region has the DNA TGCAGTGCTACTCGATCGACTAGCGAGCAGTACTTC. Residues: CSATRSTSEQYF.

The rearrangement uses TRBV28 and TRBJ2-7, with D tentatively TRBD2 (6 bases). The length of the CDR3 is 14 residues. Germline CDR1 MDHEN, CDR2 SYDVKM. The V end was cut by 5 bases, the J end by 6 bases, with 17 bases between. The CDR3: CASSPQLGRREQYF. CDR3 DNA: TGTGCCAGCAGTCCACAACTAGGGAGGCGCGAGCAGTACTTC.

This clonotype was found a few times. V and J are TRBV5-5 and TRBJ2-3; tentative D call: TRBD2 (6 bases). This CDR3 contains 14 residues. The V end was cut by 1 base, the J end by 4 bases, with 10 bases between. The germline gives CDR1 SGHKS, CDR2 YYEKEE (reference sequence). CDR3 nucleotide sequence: TGTGCCAGCAGCTTGCAGGGACTCGCAGATACGCAGTATTTT. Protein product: CASSLQGLADTQYF.

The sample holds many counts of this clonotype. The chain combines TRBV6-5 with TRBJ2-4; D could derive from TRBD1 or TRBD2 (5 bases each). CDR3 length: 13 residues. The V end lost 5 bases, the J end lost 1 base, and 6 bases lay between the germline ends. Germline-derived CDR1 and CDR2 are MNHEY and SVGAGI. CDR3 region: CASSEGAKNIQYF. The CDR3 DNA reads TGTGCCAGCAGTGAGGGGGCCAAAAACATTCAGTACTTC.

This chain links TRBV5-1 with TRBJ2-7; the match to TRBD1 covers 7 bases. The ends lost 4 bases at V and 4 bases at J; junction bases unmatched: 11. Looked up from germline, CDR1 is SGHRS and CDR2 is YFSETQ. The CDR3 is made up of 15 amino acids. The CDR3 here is CASSGRDSRSYEQYF. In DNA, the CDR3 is TGCGCCAGCAGCGGCCGGGACAGCCGCTCTTACGAGCAGTACTTC. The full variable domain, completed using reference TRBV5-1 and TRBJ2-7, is KAGVTQTPRYLIKTRGQQVTLSCSPISGHRSVSWYQQTPGQGLQFLFEYFSETQRNKGNFPGRFSGRQFSNSRSEMNVSTLELGDSALYLCASSGRDSRSYEQYFGPGTRLTVT.

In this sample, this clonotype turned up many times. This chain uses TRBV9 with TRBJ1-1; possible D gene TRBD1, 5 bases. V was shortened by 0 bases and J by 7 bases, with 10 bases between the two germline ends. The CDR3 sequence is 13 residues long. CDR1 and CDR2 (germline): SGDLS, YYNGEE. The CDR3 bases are TGTGCCAGCAGCGTAGGTCAGGGAGGTGAAGCTTTCTTT. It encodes CASSVGQGGEAFF.

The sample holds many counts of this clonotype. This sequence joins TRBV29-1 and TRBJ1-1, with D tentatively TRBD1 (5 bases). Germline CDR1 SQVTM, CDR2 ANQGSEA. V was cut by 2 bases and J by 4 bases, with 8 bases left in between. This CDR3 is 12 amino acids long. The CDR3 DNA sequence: TGCAGCGTTGAATATGGGGGCACTGAAGCTTTCTTT. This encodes CSVEYGGTEAFF.

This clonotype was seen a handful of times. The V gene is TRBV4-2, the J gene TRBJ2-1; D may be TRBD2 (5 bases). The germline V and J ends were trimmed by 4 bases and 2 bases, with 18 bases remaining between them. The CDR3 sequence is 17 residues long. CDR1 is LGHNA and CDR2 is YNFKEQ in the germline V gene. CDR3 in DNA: TGTGCCAGCAGCCCCACAGCGGCAAGCGGCCCCTACAATGAGCAGTTCTTC. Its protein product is CASSPTAASGPYNEQFF.

The CDR3 spells CASSLDRELPYEQYF. In nucleotides, the CDR3 is TGTGCCAGCAGCCTAGACAGGGAGCTCCCTTACGAGCAGTACTTC. This chain links TRBV27 with TRBJ2-7; 7 positions agree with TRBD1. The junction had 12 bases not matched to a gene; V was cut back by 6 bases and J by 4 bases. The CDR3 covers 15 residues. The V gene's germline CDR1 is MNHEY and CDR2 SMNVEV (reference sequence).